These 12 T cell receptor beta chains were all obtained from the same sample, sequenced in a study of graft-versus-host responses after intestinal transplantation. Clones were read by immunoSEQ multiplex PCR, and TCRdb kept only the in-frame ones, dropping some. Of about 97,000 clones in the sample, 90% were seen once. Sequencing used PBMCs, obtained 450 to 480 days after intestinal transplant. These receptors came from a human patient who received an intestinal transplant, so some T cells may come from the graft donor.

The V gene is TRBV12-5, the J gene TRBJ1-1; TRBD1 is a possible D gene (5 bases). This CDR3 contains 16 residues. Trimming cost V 1 base and J 6 bases, with 18 bases left between them. The germline CDR1 and CDR2 sequences are LGHNT and FRNRAP. The CDR3 sequence: CASGLAQGPGISEAFF. In nucleotides, the CDR3 is TGTGCTAGTGGTTTGGCCCAGGGCCCAGGGATCTCTGAAGCTTTCTTT.

DNA of the CDR3: TGTGCCAGCAGTTGGGGCCCGAACACTGAAGCTTTCTTT. Translated: CASSWGPNTEAFF. The gene calls are TRBV6-6 and TRBJ1-1, with a tentative D call TRBD1 (5 bases). The V end was cut by 4 bases, the J end by 1 base, with 7 bases between. This CDR3 contains 13 residues. Germline CDR1 MNHNY, CDR2 SVGAGI (reference sequence).

This clone was picked up a small number of times. V is TRBV7-3 and J is TRBJ1-1, with TRBD1 as a possible D gene (5 bases). CDR1 and CDR2 from the germline V gene are SGHTA and FQGTGA. V was pared by 1 base and J by 3 bases, with 9 bases between. The CDR3 sequence is 14 residues long. The CDR3 bases are TGTGCCAGCAGCTTAATAGGAGGGGACACTGAAGCTTTCTTT. It specifies CASSLIGGDTEAFF. The whole variable domain, filled in from reference TRBV7-3 and TRBJ1-1, reads GAGVSQTPSNKVTEKGKYVELRCDPISGHTALYWYRQSLGQGPEFLIYFQGTGAADDSGLPNDRFFAVRPEGSVSTLKIQRTERGDSAVYLCASSLIGGDTEAFFGQGTRLTVV.

The rearrangement joins TRBV25-1 to TRBJ1-3; D gene unclear. Germline CDR1 MGHDK, CDR2 SYGVNS. The V end lost 3 bases, the J end lost 0 bases, and 6 bases lay between the germline ends. The CDR3 loop spans 14 amino acids. The CDR3 coding sequence is TGTGCCAGCAGTGAGGCGGCCTCTGGAAACACCATATATTTT. Protein sequence: CASSEAASGNTIYF.

This chain uses TRBV9 with TRBJ2-5, with 7 positions matching TRBD1. V shed 3 bases and J 3 bases; nucleotides not matched to a gene: 2. The CDR3 is 13 amino acids. The germline V gene encodes CDR1 SGDLS and CDR2 YYNGEE. The CDR3 coding sequence is TGTGCCAGCAGCGACGACAGGGAAGAGACCCAGTACTTC. Protein: CASSDDREETQYF. The full variable domain, rest sourced from reference TRBV9 and TRBJ2-5, is DSGVTQTPKHLITATGQRVTLRCSPRSGDLSVYWYQQSLDQGLQFLIQYYNGEERAKGNILERFSAQQFPDLHSELNLSSLELGDSALYFCASSDDREETQYFGPGTRLLVL.

The chain has TRBV14 and TRBJ2-1; possibly TRBD1 or TRBD2 for D (5 bases each). V was clipped by 1 base and J by 0 bases, with 13 bases between them. Germline CDR1 reads SGHDN; CDR2 reads FVKESK. CDR3 length: 17 amino acids. CDR3 nucleotides: TGTGCCAGCAGCCAAGGACCAGGGACCAGCTCCTACAATGAGCAGTTCTTC. Protein: CASSQGPGTSSYNEQFF.

The chain is built from TRBV20-1 and TRBJ1-1; unclear D gene. V was cut by 5 bases and J by 6 bases, with 10 bases left in between. The germline V gene has CDR1 DFQATT and CDR2 SNEGSKA (reference sequence). CDR3 size: 11 residues. The DNA of the CDR3 is TGCAGTGCTCGGCGTGGGGCTGAAGCTTTCTTT. Its translation: CSARRGAEAFF.

This chain links TRBV7-2 with TRBJ2-1, with 7 bases that match TRBD2. The CDR3 extends over 16 amino acids. V shed 5 bases and J 1 base; nucleotides not matched to a gene: 8. Germline assignment: CDR1 SGHTA and CDR2 FQGNSA. The CDR3 reads CASSPSLAVSYNEQFF. DNA of the CDR3: TGTGCCAGCAGCCCCAGCCTAGCGGTGTCCTACAATGAGCAGTTCTTC.

Notes on this clone: Other DNA sequences in the same sample also yield this CDR3. The CDR3: CASSDRGSQPQHF. Written as DNA, the CDR3 is TGTGCCAGTAGCGACAGGGGGAGCCAGCCCCAGCATTTT. This sequence joins TRBV19 and TRBJ1-5; TRBD1 matches at 9 bases. Germline loops: CDR1 LNHDA, CDR2 SQIVND (reference sequence). Trimming took 6 bases from V and 7 from J; bases not matched to a gene: 4. This CDR3 comprises 13 residues.

The chain joins TRBV5-1 to TRBJ1-4; a possible D gene is TRBD1 (5 bases). The CDR3 sequence is 15 residues long. Germline CDR1 SGHRS, CDR2 YFSETQ. V lost 5 bases to trimming and J lost 5 bases, with 16 bases between them. The CDR3: CASRARGRTNEKLFF. DNA of the CDR3: TGCGCCAGCAGGGCCCGGGGACGGACGAATGAAAAACTGTTTTTT.

CDR3 nucleotide sequence: TGTGCCGGGAGGGACAGGGCCCTGGCCTATAATTCACCCCTCCACTTT. As protein: CAGRDRALAYNSPLHF. The chain links TRBV6-4 to TRBJ1-6; 9 bases are a match to TRBD1. V dropped 11 bases and J dropped 2; count of bases not matched to a gene: 10. Germline-derived CDR1 and CDR2 are MRHNA and SNTAGT. CDR3 length: 16 amino acids.

The rearrangement links TRBV5-8 to TRBJ2-7; possible D gene TRBD1, 6 bases. Germline lookup yields CDR1 SGHTS and CDR2 YDEGEE. Trimming removed 0 bases from V and 1 base from J, with 11 bases in between. The CDR3 loop spans 15 amino acids. The CDR3 bases are TGTGCCAGCAGCTTGGATGGGACACCTTCCTACGAGCAGTACTTC. Its translation is CASSLDGTPSYEQYF.